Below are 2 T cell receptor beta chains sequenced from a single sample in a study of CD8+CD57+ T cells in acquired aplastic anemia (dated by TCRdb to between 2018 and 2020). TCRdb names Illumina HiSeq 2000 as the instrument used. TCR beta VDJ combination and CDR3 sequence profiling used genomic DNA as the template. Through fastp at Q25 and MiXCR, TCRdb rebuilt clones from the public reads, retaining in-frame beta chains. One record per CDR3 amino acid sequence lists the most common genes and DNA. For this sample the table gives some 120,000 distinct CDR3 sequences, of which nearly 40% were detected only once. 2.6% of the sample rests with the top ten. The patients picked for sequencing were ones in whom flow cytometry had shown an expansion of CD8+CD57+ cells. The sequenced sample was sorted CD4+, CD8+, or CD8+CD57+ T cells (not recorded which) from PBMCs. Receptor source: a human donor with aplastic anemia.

CDR3 residues: CASSGGQYLNTEAFF. CDR3 sequence (DNA): TGTGCCAGCAGTGGGGGACAGTACCTGAACACTGAAGCTTTCTTT. The chain carries TRBV2 and TRBJ1-1, with 7 nucleotides matching TRBD1. The CDR3 sequence is 15 residues long. V dropped 4 bases and J dropped 0; count of bases not matched to a gene: 5. The V gene's germline CDR1 is SNHLY and CDR2 FYNNEI.

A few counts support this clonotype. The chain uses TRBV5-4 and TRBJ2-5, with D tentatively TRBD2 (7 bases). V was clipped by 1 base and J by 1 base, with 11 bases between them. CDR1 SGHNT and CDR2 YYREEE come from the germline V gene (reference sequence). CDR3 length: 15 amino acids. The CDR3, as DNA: TGTGCCAGCAGCTTGAAACGGGGGGCCCAAGAGACCCAGTACTTC. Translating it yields CASSLKRGAQETQYF.